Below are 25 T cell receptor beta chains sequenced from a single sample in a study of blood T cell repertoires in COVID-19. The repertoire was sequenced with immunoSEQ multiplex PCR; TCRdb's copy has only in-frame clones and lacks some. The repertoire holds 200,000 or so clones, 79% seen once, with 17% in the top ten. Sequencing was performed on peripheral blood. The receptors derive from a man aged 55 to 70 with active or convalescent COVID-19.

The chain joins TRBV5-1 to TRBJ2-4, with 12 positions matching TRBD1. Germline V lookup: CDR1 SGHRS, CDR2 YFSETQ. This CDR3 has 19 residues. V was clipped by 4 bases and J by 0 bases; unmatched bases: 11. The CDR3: CASSPGTGGVRGAKNIQYF. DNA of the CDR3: TGCGCCAGCAGCCCGGGGACAGGGGGCGTGAGGGGAGCCAAAAACATTCAGTACTTC.

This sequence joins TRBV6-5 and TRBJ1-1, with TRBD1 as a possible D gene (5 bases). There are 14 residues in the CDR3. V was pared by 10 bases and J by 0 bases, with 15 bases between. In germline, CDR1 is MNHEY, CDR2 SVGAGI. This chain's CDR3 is CAILQGNMNTEAFF. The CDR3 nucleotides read TGTGCCATCCTCCAGGGTAACATGAACACTGAAGCTTTCTTT.

For the CDR3, the DNA is TGTGCCAGCAGCCTGACAAGTAACTATGGCTACACCTTC. Translating gives CASSLTSNYGYTF. J is TRBJ1-2 and V is TRBV7-2; no clear D. Trimming shortened V by 5 bases and J by 1 base, and 8 bases separated the two germline ends. Germline V gene lookup returns CDR1 SGHTA and CDR2 FQGNSA. This CDR3 has 13 amino acids.

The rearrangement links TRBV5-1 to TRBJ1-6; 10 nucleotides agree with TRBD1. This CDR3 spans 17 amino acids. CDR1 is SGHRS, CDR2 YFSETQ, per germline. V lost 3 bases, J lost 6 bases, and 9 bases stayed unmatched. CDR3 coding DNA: TGCGCCAGCAGCTCGATGCCTGGGACAGGGGCTAATTCACCCCTCCACTTT. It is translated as CASSSMPGTGANSPLHF.

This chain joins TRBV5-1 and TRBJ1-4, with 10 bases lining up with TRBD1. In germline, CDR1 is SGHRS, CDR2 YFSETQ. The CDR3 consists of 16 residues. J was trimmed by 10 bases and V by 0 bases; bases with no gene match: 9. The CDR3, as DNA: TGCGCCAGCAGCTTGGGCGCGGGACAGGGGAGTGGAAAACTGTTTTTT. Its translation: CASSLGAGQGSGKLFF.

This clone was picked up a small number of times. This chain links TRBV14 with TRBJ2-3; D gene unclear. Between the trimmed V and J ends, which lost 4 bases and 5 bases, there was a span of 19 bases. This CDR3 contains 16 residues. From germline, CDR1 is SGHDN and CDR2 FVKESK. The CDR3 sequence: CASSPPRGASGDTQYF. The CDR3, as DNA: TGTGCCAGCAGCCCCCCCCGAGGAGCGAGTGGAGATACGCAGTATTTT.

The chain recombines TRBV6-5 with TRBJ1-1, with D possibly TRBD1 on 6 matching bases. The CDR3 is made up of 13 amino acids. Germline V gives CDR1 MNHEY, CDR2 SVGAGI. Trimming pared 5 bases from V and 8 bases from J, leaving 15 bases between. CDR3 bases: TGTGCCAGCAGTCCATACCCTGGGGGCGAAGCTTTCTTT. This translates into CASSPYPGGEAFF.

The CDR3 region has the DNA TGTGCCACCAGTGACCACCGGGACAACCCCTACGAGCAGTACTTC. It yields the protein CATSDHRDNPYEQYF. The chain couples TRBV24-1 to TRBJ2-7; a possible D gene is TRBD1 (6 bases). Germline-derived CDR1 and CDR2 are KGHDR and SFDVKD. V was trimmed by 4 bases and J by 2 bases, leaving 14 bases between them. The CDR3 is 15 residues long.

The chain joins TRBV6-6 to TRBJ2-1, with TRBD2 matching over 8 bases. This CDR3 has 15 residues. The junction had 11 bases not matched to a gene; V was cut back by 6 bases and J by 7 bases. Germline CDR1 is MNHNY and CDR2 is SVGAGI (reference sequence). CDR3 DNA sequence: TGTGCCAGCAGGGCGGCGGGGGGAGAAGGGAATGAGCAGTTCTTC. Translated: CASRAAGGEGNEQFF.

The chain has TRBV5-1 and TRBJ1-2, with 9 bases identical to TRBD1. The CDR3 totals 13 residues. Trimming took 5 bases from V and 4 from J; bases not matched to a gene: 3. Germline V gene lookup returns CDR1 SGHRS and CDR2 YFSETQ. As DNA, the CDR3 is TGCGCCAGCAGTTCGGGACAGGGCTATGGCTACACCTTC. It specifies CASSSGQGYGYTF. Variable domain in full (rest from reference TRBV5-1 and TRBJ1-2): KAGVTQTPRYLIKTRGQQVTLSCSPISGHRSVSWYQQTPGQGLQFLFEYFSETQRNKGNFPGRFSGRQFSNSRSEMNVSTLELGDSALYLCASSSGQGYGYTFGSGTRLTVV.

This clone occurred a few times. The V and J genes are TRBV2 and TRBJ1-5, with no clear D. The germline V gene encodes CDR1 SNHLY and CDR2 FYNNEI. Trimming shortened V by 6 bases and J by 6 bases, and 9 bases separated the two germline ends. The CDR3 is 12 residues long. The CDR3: CASSLVSQPQHF. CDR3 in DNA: TGTGCCAGCAGCCTCGTGAGTCAGCCCCAGCATTTT.

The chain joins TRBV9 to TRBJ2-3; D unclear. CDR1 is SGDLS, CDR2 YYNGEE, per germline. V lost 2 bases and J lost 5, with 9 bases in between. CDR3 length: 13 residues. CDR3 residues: CASSVAPLDTQYF. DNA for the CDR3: TGTGCCAGCAGCGTGGCCCCCCTAGATACGCAGTATTTT.

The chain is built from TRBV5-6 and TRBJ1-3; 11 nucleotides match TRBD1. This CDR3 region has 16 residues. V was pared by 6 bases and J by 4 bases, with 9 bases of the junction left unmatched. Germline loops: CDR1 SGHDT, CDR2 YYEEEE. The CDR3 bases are TGTGCCAGCAACCCAGGGACAGGGGGTACCGGAAACACCATATATTTT. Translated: CASNPGTGGTGNTIYF.

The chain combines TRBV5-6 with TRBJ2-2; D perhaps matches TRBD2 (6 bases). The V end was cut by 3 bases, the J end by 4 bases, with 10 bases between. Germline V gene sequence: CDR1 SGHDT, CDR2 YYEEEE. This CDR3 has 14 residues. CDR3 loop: CASSYSGVTGELFF. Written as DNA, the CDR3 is TGTGCCAGCAGCTATAGCGGAGTCACCGGGGAGCTGTTTTTT.

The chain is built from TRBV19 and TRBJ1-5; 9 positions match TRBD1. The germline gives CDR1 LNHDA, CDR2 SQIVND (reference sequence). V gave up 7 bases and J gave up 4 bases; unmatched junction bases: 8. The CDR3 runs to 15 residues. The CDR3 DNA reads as TGTGCCAGTAAGGGTGGACAGGGGTGGAATCAGCCCCAGCATTTT. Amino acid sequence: CASKGGQGWNQPQHF.

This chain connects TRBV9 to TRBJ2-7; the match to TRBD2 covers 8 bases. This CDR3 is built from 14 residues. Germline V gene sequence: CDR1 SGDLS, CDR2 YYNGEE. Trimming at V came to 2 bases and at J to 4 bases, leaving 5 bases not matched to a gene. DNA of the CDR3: TGTGCCAGCAGCGTCTCAGCGGGAGTGTACGAGCAGTACTTC. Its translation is CASSVSAGVYEQYF.

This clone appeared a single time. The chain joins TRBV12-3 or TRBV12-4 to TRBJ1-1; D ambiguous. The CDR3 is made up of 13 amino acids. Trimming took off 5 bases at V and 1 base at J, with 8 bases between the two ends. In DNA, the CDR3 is TGTGCCAGCAGTCCTGGAGGGAACACTGAAGCTTTCTTT. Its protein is CASSPGGNTEAFF.

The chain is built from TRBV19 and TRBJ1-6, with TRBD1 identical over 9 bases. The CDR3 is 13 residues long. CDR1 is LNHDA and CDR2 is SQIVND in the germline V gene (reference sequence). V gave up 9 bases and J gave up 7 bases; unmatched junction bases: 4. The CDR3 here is CASNDRGNSPLHF. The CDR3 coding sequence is TGTGCCAGCAATGACAGGGGGAATTCACCCCTCCACTTT.

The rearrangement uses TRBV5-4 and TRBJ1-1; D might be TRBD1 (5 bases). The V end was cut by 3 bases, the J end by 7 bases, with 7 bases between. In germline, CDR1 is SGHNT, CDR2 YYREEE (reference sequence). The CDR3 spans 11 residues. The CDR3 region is CASSSTGEAFF. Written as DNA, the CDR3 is TGTGCCAGCAGCTCTACAGGTGAAGCTTTCTTT.

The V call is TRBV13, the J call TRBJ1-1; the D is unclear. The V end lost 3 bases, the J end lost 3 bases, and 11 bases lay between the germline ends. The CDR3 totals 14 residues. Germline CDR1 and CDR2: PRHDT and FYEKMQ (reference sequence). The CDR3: CASSFRGKDTEAFF. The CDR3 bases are TGTGCCAGCAGCTTCCGGGGAAAAGACACTGAAGCTTTCTTT.

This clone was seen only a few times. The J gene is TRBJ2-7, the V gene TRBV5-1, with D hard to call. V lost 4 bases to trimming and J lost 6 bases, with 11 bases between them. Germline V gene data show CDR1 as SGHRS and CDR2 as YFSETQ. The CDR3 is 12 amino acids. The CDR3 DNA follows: TGCGCCAGCAGCAGGCTGGGCCCCGAGCAGTACTTC. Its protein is CASSRLGPEQYF.

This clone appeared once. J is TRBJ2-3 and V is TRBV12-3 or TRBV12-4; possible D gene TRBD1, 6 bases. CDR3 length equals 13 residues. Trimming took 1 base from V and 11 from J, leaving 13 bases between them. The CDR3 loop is CASSLEVRGWQYF. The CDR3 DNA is TGTGCCAGCAGTTTAGAGGTCAGGGGTTGGCAGTATTTT.

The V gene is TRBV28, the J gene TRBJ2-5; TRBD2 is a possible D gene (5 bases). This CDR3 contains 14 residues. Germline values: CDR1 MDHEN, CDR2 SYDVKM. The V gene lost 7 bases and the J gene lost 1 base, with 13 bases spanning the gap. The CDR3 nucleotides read TGTGCCAGCACCTCGCAGGAGGTCCAAGAGACCCAGTACTTC. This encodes CASTSQEVQETQYF.

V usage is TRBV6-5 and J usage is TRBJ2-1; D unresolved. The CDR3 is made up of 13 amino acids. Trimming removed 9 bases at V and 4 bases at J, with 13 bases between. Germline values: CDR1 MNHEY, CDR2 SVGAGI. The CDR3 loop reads CASFRVGYNEQFF. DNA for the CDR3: TGTGCCAGTTTCCGGGTCGGGTACAATGAGCAGTTCTTC.

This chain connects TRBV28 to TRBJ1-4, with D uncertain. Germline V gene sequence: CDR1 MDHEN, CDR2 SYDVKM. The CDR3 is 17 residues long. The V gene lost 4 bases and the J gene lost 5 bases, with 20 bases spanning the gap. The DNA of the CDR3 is TGTGCCAGCAGTTCGCTATATTCGCCGGGAGCGAATGAAAAACTGTTTTTT. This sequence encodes CASSSLYSPGANEKLFF.